The 10 T cell receptor beta chains listed next were all sequenced from one sample in a study of T cells after yellow fever vaccination. From the 5' RACE reads, TCRdb called clonotypes with MiXCR, one entry per CDR3 protein. The sample has around 590,000 distinct CDR3 sequences; approximately 13% are singletons. The source was PBMCs, collected on the day of the yellow fever booster vaccination. Receptors were obtained from a man aged 25-45 years who received the YFV17D yellow fever vaccine.

The chain combines TRBV18 with TRBJ1-2, with D possibly TRBD1 on 5 matching bases. Germline assignment: CDR1 KGHSH and CDR2 LQKENI. The CDR3 consists of 14 residues. Trimming removed 4 bases from V and 4 bases from J, with 13 bases in between. The CDR3 region is CASSLGQDIYGYTF. CDR3 DNA: TGTGCCAGCTCACTGGGCCAGGACATCTATGGCTACACCTTC.

This clonotype came up a few times. The chain is built from TRBV20-1 and TRBJ2-3; 11 bases line up with TRBD2. The junction had 6 bases not matched to a gene; V was cut back by 2 bases and J by 5 bases. This CDR3 has 15 amino acids. CDR1 is DFQATT, CDR2 SNEGSKA, per germline (reference sequence). The CDR3 protein is CSARKLAGVGDTQYF. CDR3 bases: TGCAGTGCTAGAAAACTAGCGGGAGTGGGAGATACGCAGTATTTT.

The gene calls are TRBV11-2 and TRBJ2-3, with 7 bases fitting TRBD2. V lost 4 bases, J lost 2 bases, and 12 bases stayed unmatched. From germline, CDR1 is SGHAT and CDR2 FQNNGV. This CDR3 region has 17 residues. The CDR3 spells CASSSLVTSEHTDTQYF. CDR3 nucleotides: TGTGCCAGCAGCTCTCTCGTCACTAGCGAACACACAGATACGCAGTATTTT.

At least ten counts were recorded for this clonotype. The chain recombines TRBV14 with TRBJ2-3, with 9 nucleotides matching TRBD1. This CDR3 spans 18 amino acids. With 0 bases clipped from V and 3 bases from J, the junction kept 10 bases outside the gene matches. CDR1 and CDR2 from the germline V gene are SGHDN and FVKESK. CDR3 DNA sequence: TGTGCCAGCAGCCAAGAACCCCGGGACAGGGAGGGAACAGATACGCAGTATTTT. It translates to CASSQEPRDREGTDTQYF. Variable domain in full (rest from reference TRBV14 and TRBJ2-3): EAGVTQFPSHSVIEKGQTVTLRCDPISGHDNLYWYRRVMGKEIKFLLHFVKESKQDESGMPNNRFLAERTGGTYSTLKVQPAELEDSGVYFCASSQEPRDREGTDTQYFGPGTRLTVL.

The J gene is TRBJ1-3, the V gene TRBV7-8, with D hard to call. The length of the CDR3 is 16 residues. Trimming took off 3 bases at V and 0 bases at J, with 12 bases between the two ends. Germline lookup yields CDR1 SGHVS and CDR2 FQNEAQ. The DNA of the CDR3 is TGTGCCAGCAGCTTCCAGACATCGAGCTCTGGAAACACCATATATTTT. Translated, it gives CASSFQTSSSGNTIYF.

This clonotype was counted between two and nine times. The chain carries TRBV6-5 and TRBJ2-2; TRBD2 agrees at 11 bases. This CDR3 contains 17 residues. Trimming removed 4 bases from V and 3 bases from J; junction bases left unmatched: 7. In germline, CDR1 is MNHEY, CDR2 SVGAGI. CDR3 residues: CASSWSSGRADTGELFF. The CDR3, as DNA: TGTGCCAGCAGTTGGAGTAGCGGGAGGGCCGACACCGGGGAGCTGTTTTTT.

This clonotype was counted only a few times. CDR3 in amino acids: CASSKNNNSPLHF. The DNA for the CDR3 is TGTGCCAGCAGCAAAAACAATAATTCACCCCTCCACTTT. The chain combines TRBV7-9 with TRBJ1-6; no clear D. This CDR3 is 13 amino acids long. Trimming stripped 5 bases from V and 5 bases from J, with 7 bases between. Germline V gene sequence: CDR1 SEHNR, CDR2 FQNEAQ (reference sequence).

This chain links TRBV2 with TRBJ1-5; D is uncertain. The CDR3 is 15 residues long. Germline loops: CDR1 SNHLY, CDR2 FYNNEI. The ends were cut back, 3 bases at V and 1 base at J, with 10 bases in the middle. DNA for the CDR3: TGTGCCAGCAGTGATCTGGGCTCGAGCAATCAGCCCCAGCATTTT. Translation gives CASSDLGSSNQPQHF.

This clonotype was seen only a few times. This chain joins TRBV20-1 and TRBJ1-1, with unresolved D. The germline CDR1 and CDR2 sequences are DFQATT and SNEGSKA (reference sequence). Trimming pared 2 bases from V and 3 bases from J, leaving 4 bases between. The CDR3 runs to 11 residues. The CDR3 loop is CSARWDTEAFF. CDR3 coding DNA: TGCAGTGCTAGATGGGACACTGAAGCTTTCTTT.

This clonotype was observed at least ten times. The genes are TRBV7-8 and TRBJ2-1; D ambiguous. Trimming cost V 4 bases and J 5 bases, with 6 bases left between them. The V gene's germline CDR1 is SGHVS and CDR2 FQNEAQ. This CDR3 has 12 residues. The CDR3 DNA reads as TGTGCCAGCAGCTCCCATAACAATGAGCAGTTCTTC. Its protein is CASSSHNNEQFF. The full variable domain, with the rest looked up from reference TRBV7-8 and TRBJ2-1, is GAGVSQSPRYKVAKRGQDVALRCDPISGHVSLFWYQQALGQGPEFLTYFQNEAQLDKSGLPSDRFFAERPEGSVSTLKIQRTQQEDSAVYLCASSSHNNEQFFGPGTRLTVL.